The rows below give T cell receptor beta chains drawn from one sample of a study of PD-L1 blockade in urothelial cancer. Sequencing used immunoSEQ multiplex PCR; TCRdb keeps in-frame clones, though not all of them. The sample yields 95,000 to 100,000 clones, around 86% seen once. The material was PBMCs, obtained around atezolizumab (anti-PD-L1) treatment. All receptors come from a man between 60 and 75 years old with urothelial cancer. CDR3s include the opening cysteine and the closing phenylalanine or tryptophan. D genes are given only for firm matches. Expanded clones get a size class; other rows say once, few or many, or leave the size out.

clone size	J gene	V gene	D gene	CDR3 protein	CDR3 DNA
-	TRBJ1-5	TRBV5-5	TRBD1	CASSLQTGQNQPQHF	TGTGCCAGCAGCTTGCAGACAGGGCAAAATCAGCCCCAGCATTTT
-	TRBJ2-1	TRBV9	TRBD2	CASSGLAGGRYNEQFF	TGTGCCAGCAGTGGACTAGCGGGAGGGAGATACAATGAGCAGTTCTTC
-	TRBJ2-3	TRBV18	-	CASSPTDHLTDTQYF	TGTGCCAGCTCACCAACAGACCACCTCACAGATACGCAGTATTTT
once	TRBJ1-2	TRBV28	-	CASGEGGRLGGYTF	TGTGCCAGCGGCGAGGGGGGGCGTCTAGGGGGCTACACCTTC
few	TRBJ2-7	TRBV6-5	TRBD2	CASSYGGGAYEQYF	TGTGCCAGCAGTTACGGCGGGGGGGCTTACGAGCAGTACTTC
-	TRBJ1-2	TRBV7-9	TRBD1	CASSRQGVWGYTF	TGTGCCAGCAGTCGACAGGGGGTTTGGGGCTACACCTTC
-	TRBJ2-1	TRBV6-4	TRBD2	CASSRREGVNEQFF	TGTGCCAGCAGTCGGCGGGAGGGGGTCAATGAGCAGTTCTTC
-	TRBJ2-3	TRBV7-2	-	CASSPRILGTDTQYF	TGTGCCAGCAGCCCCCGGATCCTAGGAACAGATACGCAGTATTTT
-	TRBJ2-7	TRBV7-9	TRBD2	CASSLGSGTSSYEQYF	TGTGCCAGCAGCTTAGGTTCGGGGACTAGTTCGTACGAGCAGTACTTC
-	TRBJ2-1	TRBV12-5	TRBD2	CASGLVLAGSTRVNEQFF	TGTGCTAGTGGTTTGGTACTAGCGGGATCTACTAGGGTAAATGAGCAGTTCTTC
-	TRBJ2-7	TRBV28	TRBD1	CASSADRGTYEQYF	TGTGCCAGCAGTGCGGACAGGGGTACCTACGAGCAGTACTTC
-	TRBJ2-3	TRBV5-1	-	CASSLRVGADTQYF	TGCGCCAGCAGCTTGAGGGTGGGGGCAGATACACAGTATTTT
-	TRBJ1-2	TRBV5-1	-	CASSLVESGYGYTF	TGCGCCAGCAGCTTGGTAGAGTCTGGCTATGGCTACACCTTC
-	TRBJ1-3	TRBV11-3	TRBD1	CASSRTGTGTGNTIYF	TGTGCCAGCAGCCGAACCGGGACAGGGACTGGAAACACCATATATTTT
once	TRBJ2-1	TRBV5-1	TRBD1	CASSPNRGPGNEQFF	TGCGCCAGCAGCCCTAACAGGGGGCCCGGGAATGAGCAGTTCTTC
-	TRBJ1-5	TRBV5-6	TRBD1	CASSFTQGAGQPQHF	TGTGCCAGCAGCTTCACTCAGGGGGCAGGTCAGCCCCAGCATTTT
-	TRBJ2-5	TRBV7-2	TRBD1	CASSRDRGQETQYF	TGTGCCAGCAGCCGGGACAGGGGACAAGAGACCCAGTACTTC
few	TRBJ2-2	TRBV19	TRBD1	CASSGDPGTGNTGELFF	TGTGCCAGTAGTGGAGATCCCGGGACAGGGAACACCGGGGAGCTGTTTTTT
-	TRBJ1-2	TRBV6-5	TRBD1	CASRLQGEVYGYTF	TGTGCCAGCAGGCTACAGGGGGAGGTTTATGGCTACACCTTC
-	TRBJ1-5	TRBV18	-	CASSPQDSSNQPQHF	TGTGCCAGCTCACCACAGGACAGCAGCAATCAGCCCCAGCATTTT
once	TRBJ1-1	TRBV28	TRBD1	CASFKQGPPDF	TGTGCCAGTTTTAAACAGGGGCCGCCCGACTTT
-	TRBJ2-2	TRBV6-1	-	CASRIQQGTGELFF	TGTGCCAGCAGGATTCAACAGGGAACCGGGGAGCTGTTTTTT
once	TRBJ2-1	TRBV7-9	-	CASSLDSGLPRYNEQFF	TGTGCCAGCAGCTTAGACTCGGGTCTTCCTCGATACAATGAGCAGTTCTTC
-	TRBJ1-4	TRBV25-1	-	CASSQPSGESEKLFF	TGTGCCAGCAGTCAGCCCAGCGGAGAGAGTGAAAAACTGTTTTTT
-	TRBJ2-1	TRBV30	TRBD2	CAWSEASGVNEQFF	TGTGCCTGGAGTGAGGCTAGCGGGGTCAATGAGCAGTTCTTC
-	TRBJ1-1	TRBV6-4	-	CASSEGPGNTEAFF	TGTGCCAGCAGTGAGGGGCCCGGGAACACTGAAGCTTTCTTT
-	TRBJ1-4	TRBV18	TRBD1	CASSPPDRGQSNEKLFF	TGTGCCAGCTCACCACCTGACAGGGGGCAGTCTAATGAAAAACTGTTTTTT
-	TRBJ1-1	TRBV6-1	-	CASSPQENTEAFF	TGTGCCAGCAGTCCACAGGAGAACACTGAAGCTTTCTTT
-	TRBJ2-7	TRBV30	TRBD1	CAWGDRDEQYF	TGTGCCTGGGGCGACAGGGACGAGCAGTACTTC
-	TRBJ1-1	TRBV2	-	CASSEGRWNTEAFF	TGTGCCAGCAGTGAGGGCCGATGGAACACTGAAGCTTTCTTT
-	TRBJ1-5	TRBV6-5	-	CASTLRVGNQPQHF	TGTGCCAGCACCCTCCGGGTCGGCAATCAGCCCCAGCATTTT
few	TRBJ2-7	TRBV7-2	TRBD2	CASTLGGTSYEQYF	TGTGCCAGCACCCTGGGAGGGACCTCCTACGAGCAGTACTTC
-	TRBJ2-1	TRBV7-3	-	CASSSKGDTSSYNEQFF	TGTGCCAGCAGCTCGAAGGGGGACACCAGCTCCTACAATGAGCAGTTCTTC
-	TRBJ2-5	TRBV6-6	TRBD1	CASSYGAGGQETQYF	TGTGCCAGCAGTTACGGGGCAGGGGGACAAGAGACCCAGTACTTC
-	TRBJ2-5	TRBV5-1	TRBD2	CASSLERSGGAGETQYF	TGCGCCAGCAGCTTGGAAAGGAGCGGGGGGGCCGGGGAGACCCAGTACTTC
-	TRBJ2-5	TRBV30	TRBD1	CAWSLTGGQETQYF	TGTGCCTGGAGTTTGACAGGGGGCCAAGAGACCCAGTACTTC
-	TRBJ2-7	TRBV6-5	-	CASSYSGRAPSYEQYF	TGTGCCAGCAGTTACTCGGGCAGGGCCCCCTCCTACGAGCAGTACTTC
-	TRBJ2-3	TRBV5-1	TRBD1	CASSIRDSLLAGTDTQYF	TGCGCCAGCAGCATCCGGGACAGCCTCTTGGCGGGCACAGATACGCAGTATTTT
-	TRBJ2-7	TRBV11-3	-	CASSTGRGSYEQYF	TGTGCCAGCAGCACCGGTAGAGGTTCCTACGAGCAGTACTTC
few	TRBJ1-1	TRBV28	TRBD1	CASTGQVLLNTEAFF	TGTGCCAGCACTGGACAGGTCTTGTTGAACACTGAAGCTTTCTTT
once	TRBJ1-4	TRBV6-6	-	CASSYSITGTPEKLFF	TGTGCCAGCAGTTACTCGATTACCGGGACACCTGAAAAACTGTTTTTT
-	TRBJ1-5	TRBV5-8	-	CASSLGQQYNQPQHF	TGTGCCAGCAGCTTGGGACAACAGTACAATCAGCCCCAGCATTTT
-	TRBJ2-5	TRBV10-3	-	CAISDTRGSETQYF	TGTGCCATCAGTGATACGAGAGGGTCTGAGACCCAGTACTTC
-	TRBJ2-1	TRBV2	-	CASSEGLLAFF	TGTGCCAGCAGTGAAGGCTTGCTGGCGTTCTTC
-	TRBJ1-2	TRBV28	-	CASSFGLYGYTF	TGTGCCAGCAGTTTCGGACTATATGGCTACACCTTC
-	TRBJ2-6	TRBV7-3	-	CASSPQGSSGANVLTF	TGTGCCAGCAGCCCTCAGGGCAGCTCTGGGGCCAACGTCCTGACTTTC
once	TRBJ2-3	TRBV7-3	TRBD1	CASSRTGETDTQYF	TGTGCCAGCAGCAGGACAGGGGAAACAGATACGCAGTATTTT
-	TRBJ1-1	TRBV6-5	-	CASSSTSRSGEAFF	TGTGCCAGCAGCAGCACTTCGAGATCAGGTGAAGCTTTCTTT
-	TRBJ2-3	TRBV19	-	CASSIKRAGDTQYF	TGTGCCAGTAGTATTAAGCGGGCGGGAGATACGCAGTATTTT
-	TRBJ1-1	TRBV7-8	-	CASSLMDSLEAFF	TGTGCCAGCAGCTTAATGGACAGCCTTGAAGCTTTCTTT
-	TRBJ2-3	TRBV7-2	TRBD2	CASSPRGAGGDTQYF	TGTGCCAGCAGCCCCAGAGGGGCGGGGGGGGATACGCAGTATTTT
-	TRBJ2-7	TRBV6-1	TRBD1	CASSEGTGIHEQYF	TGTGCCAGCAGTGAAGGGACAGGGATCCACGAGCAGTACTTC
-	TRBJ2-5	TRBV7-3	TRBD1	CASSLTGAVQETQYF	TGTGCCAGCAGCTTGACAGGGGCGGTCCAAGAGACCCAGTACTTC
-	TRBJ2-7	TRBV4-2	TRBD1	CASSQDRDPRYEQYF	TGTGCCAGCAGCCAGGACAGGGATCCTCGCTACGAGCAGTACTTC
-	TRBJ2-3	TRBV5-6	TRBD1	CASSSMPGQGPIADTQYF	TGTGCCAGCAGCTCCATGCCGGGACAGGGGCCCATCGCAGATACGCAGTATTTT
-	TRBJ2-7	TRBV28	TRBD2	CASSFSVTSGTYEQYF	TGTGCCAGCAGTTTCTCCGTGACTAGCGGGACCTACGAGCAGTACTTC
-	TRBJ1-5	TRBV7-9	-	CASSQEDQPQHF	TGTGCCAGCAGCCAGGAAGACCAGCCCCAGCATTTT
-	TRBJ2-3	TRBV23-1	-	CASSPEAQGPSTDTQYF	TGCGCCAGCAGTCCCGAGGCGCAGGGTCCCAGCACAGATACGCAGTATTTT
-	TRBJ2-6	TRBV9	-	CASSPTDTLPGANVLTF	TGTGCCAGCAGCCCCACGGACACCCTCCCTGGGGCCAACGTCCTGACTTTC
-	TRBJ2-3	TRBV20-1	-	CSARSLDTQYF	TGCAGTGCTAGGAGTCTCGATACGCAGTATTTT